Below, 11 T cell receptor beta chains from the same sample are listed, as sequenced in a study of T cells expressing NK-cell markers. Following a re-call of the 5' RACE reads, TCRdb has one entry per CDR3 protein and lacks DNA. The sample's table shows roughly 450,000 distinct CDR3 sequences. The sequenced sample was blood T cells: a sorted CD56 or NKG2C T cell subset, CD4+ or CD8+ T cells, or bulk PBMC T cells (not recorded which). Receptors were obtained from a woman in her forties or fifties in good health.

The V gene is TRBV30, the J gene TRBJ2-7; TCRdb names TRBD2, which stays unverified in the absence of DNA. CDR3 length: 12 amino acids. CDR1 is GTSNPN, CDR2 SVGIG, per germline (reference sequence). The CDR3 protein is CAWSVQGHVQYF.

The CDR3 loop reads CASSLSLPNTGELFF. V usage is TRBV12-3 or TRBV12-4 and J usage is TRBJ2-2. The length of the CDR3 is 15 residues.

The rearrangement uses TRBV5-6 and TRBJ1-1; TCRdb's D gene call, TRBD1, goes unchecked for lack of DNA. The CDR3 contains 14 residues. The germline CDR1 and CDR2 sequences are SGHDT and YYEEEE. The CDR3 protein is CASSTGQLNTEAFF.

V gene TRBV25-1 combines with J gene TRBJ2-3; with no DNA, the TCRdb D assignment of TRBD2 cannot be verified. Germline values: CDR1 MGHDK, CDR2 SYGVNS. The CDR3 consists of 16 residues. CDR3: CASSRPGSGRGDTQYF.

The J gene is TRBJ2-2, the V gene TRBV6-5; TCRdb gives TRBD1 as the D gene, but with no DNA this cannot be confirmed. The CDR3 consists of 14 residues. The germline CDR1 and CDR2 sequences are MNHEY and SVGAGI. Here the CDR3 reads CASALARQGRELFF.

The J gene is TRBJ2-2, the V gene TRBV5-1; the D call of TRBD2 rests on TCRdb alone, since no DNA is present to check it. The length of the CDR3 is 19 residues. Germline V lookup: CDR1 SGHRS, CDR2 YFSETQ. CDR3 sequence: CASSVGILKREGNTGELFF.

This chain uses TRBV10-2 with TRBJ2-7. The V gene's germline CDR1 is WSHSY and CDR2 SAAADI. The CDR3 is 13 amino acids. The CDR3 is CASSEASSLVQYF.

This chain joins TRBV11-2 and TRBJ2-3; absent DNA, TCRdb's TRBD2 call cannot be checked. This CDR3 is built from 17 residues. Germline lookup yields CDR1 SGHAT and CDR2 FQNNGV. This CDR3 reads CASSSPTSGIWEDTQYF.

The rearrangement joins TRBV6-6 to TRBJ2-2; TCRdb designates TRBD1, a call that cannot be tested without DNA. CDR1 and CDR2 from the germline V gene are MNHNY and SVGAGI (reference sequence). This CDR3 spans 14 amino acids. The CDR3 loop is CASRSQGAAGELFF.

The chain links TRBV9 to TRBJ2-1; TCRdb designates TRBD2, a call that cannot be tested without DNA. The CDR3 is made up of 20 amino acids. CDR1 SGDLS and CDR2 YYNGEE come from the germline V gene. This CDR3 reads CASSEYIAGGQWAQRDEQFF.

The V and J genes are TRBV12-3 or TRBV12-4 and TRBJ1-5; TCRdb selects TRBD1, and the lack of DNA leaves this call unchecked. This CDR3 has 16 amino acids. The CDR3 region is CASSLNRGSGNQPQHF.